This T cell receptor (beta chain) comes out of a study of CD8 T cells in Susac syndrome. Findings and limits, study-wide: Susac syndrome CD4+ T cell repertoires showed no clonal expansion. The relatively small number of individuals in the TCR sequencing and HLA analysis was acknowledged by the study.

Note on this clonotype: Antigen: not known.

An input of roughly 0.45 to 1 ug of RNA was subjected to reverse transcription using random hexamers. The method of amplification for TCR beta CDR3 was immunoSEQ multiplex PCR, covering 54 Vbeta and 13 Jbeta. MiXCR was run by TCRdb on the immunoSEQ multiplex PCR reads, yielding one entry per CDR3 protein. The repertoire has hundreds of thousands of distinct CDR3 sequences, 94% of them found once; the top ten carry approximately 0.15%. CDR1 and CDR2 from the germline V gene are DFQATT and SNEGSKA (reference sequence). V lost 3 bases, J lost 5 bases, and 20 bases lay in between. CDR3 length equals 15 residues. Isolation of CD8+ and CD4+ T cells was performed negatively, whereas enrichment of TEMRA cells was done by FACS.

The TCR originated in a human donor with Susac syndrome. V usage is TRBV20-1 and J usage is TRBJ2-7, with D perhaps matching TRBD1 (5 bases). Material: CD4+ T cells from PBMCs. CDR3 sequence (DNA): TGCAGTGCTAGTCCTGGGGCAGGGCGAGGAAACGAGCAGTACTTC. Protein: CSASPGAGRGNEQYF.